Listed below are T cell receptor beta chains from one sample, sequenced in a study of regulatory T cells in long-lasting Graves disease. Each CDR3 protein is one row after TCRdb ran MiXCR on the multiplex PCR reads. The repertoire holds a few hundred thousand distinct CDR3 sequences, with roughly 25% as singletons. The sample here was peripheral blood mononuclear cells (PBMCs), taken when the disease was refractory, from a patient treated with antithyroid drugs. These receptors came from a woman between 35 and 50 years old with Graves disease. Each CDR3 is given with its conserved first and last residue. D genes are given only for firm matches. Clone size is given for some rows only: seen once, a few or many times, or a class if the clone is expanded.

v_call,clone_size,d_call,j_call,cdr3_aa,cdr3_nt
TRBV28,many,NA,TRBJ2-2,CASSFGQAGGELFF,TGTGCCAGCAGTTTTGGGCAGGCGGGCGGGGAGCTGTTTTTT
TRBV28,NA,NA,TRBJ2-2,CASIGGRRNTGELFF,TGTGCCAGCATTGGGGGGCGAAGGAACACCGGGGAGCTGTTTTTT
TRBV6-2/TRBV6-3,many,NA,TRBJ2-7,CASRGSSISYEQYF,TGTGCCAGCAGAGGGTCCTCGATCTCCTACGAGCAGTACTTC
TRBV28,many,NA,TRBJ2-7,CASSPLGPYEQYF,TGTGCCAGCAGTCCCCTAGGCCCCTACGAGCAGTACTTC
TRBV3-1,NA,TRBD2,TRBJ2-7,CASRPAGGRSYEQYF,TGTGCCAGCAGGCCCGCGGGGGGGAGGTCCTACGAGCAGTACTTC
TRBV6-2/TRBV6-3,many,NA,TRBJ2-5,CASWRGIQETQYF,TGTGCCAGCTGGCGCGGGATACAAGAGACCCAGTACTTC
TRBV20-1,NA,NA,TRBJ2-6,CSAREGALTGANVLTF,TGCAGTGCTAGAGAGGGGGCGCTGACGGGGGCCAACGTCCTGACTTTC
TRBV28,many,NA,TRBJ1-1,CASSPYSYTEAFF,TGTGCCAGCAGTCCCTACAGTTACACTGAAGCTTTCTTT
TRBV28,many,NA,TRBJ2-5,CASSSGTPMTQYF,TGTGCCAGCAGCTCCGGGACACCCATGACCCAGTACTTC
TRBV2,many,NA,TRBJ1-5,CASSETFTGYQPQHF,TGTGCCAGCAGTGAAACGTTTACGGGGTATCAGCCCCAGCATTTT
TRBV3-1,few,TRBD1,TRBJ1-4,CASSPSTGQGKIKLFF,TGTGCCAGCAGCCCCTCTACGGGACAGGGGAAGATAAAACTGTTTTTT
TRBV2,NA,TRBD2,TRBJ2-7,CASRIIAGASYEQYF,TGTGCCAGCAGGATAATAGCGGGAGCGAGCTACGAGCAGTACTTC
TRBV28,few,TRBD2,TRBJ2-3,CASRLAGVEDTQYF,TGTGCCAGCAGGCTAGCGGGAGTGGAAGATACGCAGTATTTT
TRBV7-3,NA,TRBD2,TRBJ2-5,CASSLKGLWGGSRGQETQYF,TGTGCCAGCAGCTTAAAGGGGCTTTGGGGCGGGAGTAGAGGGCAAGAGACCCAGTACTTC
TRBV7-3,NA,NA,TRBJ2-2,CASSVGGAGELFF,TGTGCCAGCAGCGTAGGGGGGGCCGGGGAGCTGTTTTTT
TRBV15,many,NA,TRBJ1-1,CATSRDQRDTEAFF,TGTGCCACCAGCAGAGATCAAAGGGACACTGAAGCTTTCTTT
TRBV29-1,NA,TRBD2,TRBJ2-1,CSVASGGYNEQFF,TGCAGCGTTGCGAGCGGGGGATACAATGAGCAGTTCTTC
TRBV11-2,many,NA,TRBJ2-5,CASSFYFGQETQYF,TGTGCCAGCAGCTTCTACTTTGGCCAAGAGACCCAGTACTTC
TRBV12-3/TRBV12-4,few,NA,TRBJ2-5,CASSFPLAWGVETRYF,TGTGCCAGCAGTTTTCCTCTAGCGTGGGGAGTAGAGACCCGGTACTTC
TRBV4-1,NA,NA,TRBJ1-2,CASSQVSQDGYTF,TGCGCCAGCAGCCAAGTTTCGCAAGATGGCTACACCTTC
TRBV27,few,NA,TRBJ2-7,CASSPQGKSHEQYF,TGTGCCAGCAGTCCTCAGGGGAAAAGCCACGAGCAGTACTTC
TRBV5-1,NA,NA,TRBJ1-1,CASSPGPLGTEAFF,TGCGCCAGCAGCCCCGGGCCACTTGGCACTGAAGCTTTCTTT
TRBV20-1,many,TRBD2,TRBJ2-5,CSAREASGGETQYF,TGCAGTGCTAGAGAGGCTAGCGGGGGGGAGACCCAGTACTTC
TRBV20-1,few,NA,TRBJ2-4,CSARRQFWSLAKNIQYF,TGCAGTGCTAGGAGACAGTTTTGGAGTTTGGCCAAAAACATTCAGTACTTC
TRBV12-3/TRBV12-4,few,NA,TRBJ2-7,CASSEQGNEQYF,TGTGCCAGCAGTGAACAGGGCAACGAGCAGTACTTC
TRBV6-1,many,NA,TRBJ2-1,CASRLSLLGRGLNEQFF,TGTGCCAGCAGGCTATCTCTTTTGGGGCGGGGACTGAATGAGCAGTTCTTC
TRBV3-1,NA,TRBD2,TRBJ2-2,CASTRTSGITGELFF,TGTGCCAGCACCCGAACTAGCGGGATCACCGGGGAGCTGTTTTTT
TRBV29-1,NA,TRBD1,TRBJ2-7,CSVATRQGPHEQYF,TGCAGCGTTGCGACGAGACAGGGACCCCACGAGCAGTACTTC
TRBV6-1,NA,NA,TRBJ1-5,CASSRFNQPQHF,TGTGCCAGCAGCCGATTCAATCAGCCCCAGCATTTT
TRBV28,many,TRBD1,TRBJ1-1,CASSEIDRVNTEAFF,TGTGCCAGCAGTGAGATCGACAGGGTGAACACTGAAGCTTTCTTT
TRBV28,many,TRBD1,TRBJ2-7,CASSASGTGTDEQYF,TGTGCCAGCAGTGCCTCCGGGACAGGTACCGACGAGCAGTACTTC
TRBV19,few,NA,TRBJ1-1,CASSIMIGGKNTEAFF,TGTGCCAGTAGTATAATGATCGGAGGGAAGAACACTGAAGCTTTCTTT
TRBV29-1,NA,NA,TRBJ2-2,CSVVGTHTGELFF,TGCAGCGTTGTAGGGACGCACACCGGGGAGCTGTTTTTT
TRBV28,NA,NA,TRBJ2-7,CASSSFVMRDTSPPRYEQYF,TGTGCCAGCAGTTCATTTGTTATGCGGGACACCTCACCCCCTCGCTACGAGCAGTACTTT
TRBV7-8,NA,NA,TRBJ2-2,CASSAGPTNTGELFF,TGTGCCAGCAGCGCGGGACCGACGAACACCGGGGAGCTGTTTTTT
TRBV2,many,NA,TRBJ2-7,CASKYPPGDEQYF,TGTGCCAGCAAATATCCCCCGGGAGACGAGCAGTACTTC
TRBV20-1,few,NA,TRBJ1-5,CSAKRQGHRQPQHF,TGCAGTGCTAAACGCCAGGGGCACAGGCAGCCCCAGCATTTT
TRBV24-1,many,TRBD1,TRBJ2-7,CATSDGTADEQYF,TGTGCCACCAGTGACGGGACAGCTGACGAGCAGTACTTC
TRBV24-1,many,NA,TRBJ2-7,CATSDLANHRAYEQYF,TGTGCCACCAGTGATTTGGCCAACCACAGGGCCTACGAGCAGTACTTC
TRBV28,many,NA,TRBJ1-6,CATGGGLGRLNSPLHF,TGTGCCACCGGAGGTGGTCTGGGACGGCTTAATTCACCCCTCCACTTT
TRBV7-2,few,NA,TRBJ2-7,CASSLEGGWLGEQYF,TGTGCCAGCAGCTTAGAAGGCGGGTGGCTGGGGGAGCAGTACTTC
TRBV19,NA,TRBD1,TRBJ2-3,CASTNLRDRGLNTQYF,TGTGCCAGTACCAATCTCCGGGACAGGGGATTAAATACGCAGTATTTT
TRBV11-2,NA,NA,TRBJ2-7,CASSLDPTGYEQYF,TGTGCCAGCAGCTTAGATCCCACGGGCTACGAGCAGTACTTC